The 17 T cell receptor beta chains below all came from one sample that was sequenced in a study of early T cells in non-severe SARS-CoV-2 infection. TCRdb re-derived calls from the 5' RACE reads in MiXCR, one entry per CDR3 protein. The profile covers about 100,000 distinct CDR3 sequences, with 10% to 15% appearing a single time and roughly 6.2% taken by the ten largest. Sequencing was done on a sample of whole blood. All receptors come from an adult who was a healthcare worker with PCR-confirmed SARS-CoV-2 infection or an uninfected control (not recorded which).

A few counts support this clonotype. This chain connects TRBV18 to TRBJ2-3, with TRBD1 as a possible D gene (5 bases). The germline gives CDR1 KGHSH, CDR2 LQKENI. The CDR3 runs to 19 residues. The V end lost 3 bases, the J end lost 3 bases, and 25 bases lay between the germline ends. The CDR3 spells CASSPSLPVRRAGTDTQYF. The CDR3 coding sequence is TGTGCCAGCTCACCTTCCCTCCCGGTTCGCAGGGCCGGAACAGATACGCAGTATTTT.

This clonotype was seen a few times. The genes are TRBV11-2 and TRBJ2-1, with D perhaps matching TRBD1 (5 bases). Germline lookup yields CDR1 SGHAT and CDR2 FQNNGV. V was cut by 2 bases and J by 12 bases, with 8 bases left in between. The CDR3 spans 11 residues. The CDR3 bases are TGTGCCAGCAGCTTATACCAGGGGCAGTTCTTC. This gives the protein CASSLYQGQFF.

The chain has TRBV7-9 and TRBJ1-2; D remains unclear. There are 11 residues in the CDR3. Germline assignment: CDR1 SEHNR and CDR2 FQNEAQ (reference sequence). Between the trimmed V and J ends, which lost 5 bases and 10 bases, there was a span of 11 bases. The CDR3 nucleotides read TGTGCCAGCAGCCGGCAGGCAAACTACACCTTC. Residues: CASSRQANYTF.

The table lists this clonotype with many counts. This chain links TRBV3-1 with TRBJ1-2; unclear D gene. Germline CDR1 LGHDT, CDR2 YNNKEL (reference sequence). This CDR3 spans 12 amino acids. Between the trimmed V and J ends, which lost 3 bases and 5 bases, there was a span of 7 bases. In nucleotides, the CDR3 is TGTGCCAGCAGCCACCAGAGATATGGCTACACCTTC. Protein: CASSHQRYGYTF.

This clonotype was picked up one time. V is TRBV29-1 and J is TRBJ1-1; D possibly corresponds to TRBD1 (5 bases). V dropped 4 bases and J dropped 9 bases, with 15 bases sitting between them. Germline CDR1 and CDR2: SQVTM and ANQGSEA. The CDR3 runs 12 residues. In DNA form, the CDR3 reads TGCAGCGTTGCATGGGAAGGGACCAAAGCTTTCTTT. Translation gives CSVAWEGTKAFF.

In this sample, this clonotype turned up many times. The chain has TRBV12-3 or TRBV12-4 and TRBJ1-2; TRBD1 matches 9 bases. The length of the CDR3 is 13 residues. The V segment lost 5 bases and the J segment 8 bases; nucleotides outside the gene matches: 6. The CDR3 region has the DNA TGTGCCAGCAGTCCTGGACAGGGGCGAGGCTACACCTTC. This translates into CASSPGQGRGYTF.

The V gene is TRBV6-2 or TRBV6-3, the J gene TRBJ2-1; unclear D gene. Trimming took off 10 bases at V and 3 bases at J, with 10 bases between the two ends. Germline loops: CDR1 MNHEY, CDR2 SVGEGT. This CDR3 comprises 12 residues. CDR3 region: CAIEMGYNEQFF. As DNA, the CDR3 is TGTGCCATAGAGATGGGCTACAATGAGCAGTTCTTC.

This clonotype was observed a few times. The chain combines TRBV11-2 with TRBJ2-1; D may be TRBD2 (5 bases). This CDR3 has 15 residues. Looked up from germline, CDR1 is SGHAT and CDR2 is FQNNGV. Trimming removed 1 base from V and 1 base from J, with 8 bases in between. The CDR3, as DNA: TGTGCCAGCAGCTTAGGACGGGAATCCTACAATGAGCAGTTCTTC. Translated: CASSLGRESYNEQFF.

This chain joins TRBV12-3 or TRBV12-4 and TRBJ1-1; unclear D gene. The V end lost 4 bases, the J end lost 0 bases, and 9 bases lay between the germline ends. The CDR3 totals 14 residues. CDR3 DNA sequence: TGTGCCAGCAGTTCGGGGAAGCTGAACACTGAAGCTTTCTTT. This sequence encodes CASSSGKLNTEAFF.

The chain carries TRBV10-3 and TRBJ2-7; 8 nucleotides match TRBD1. Germline V lookup: CDR1 ENHRY, CDR2 SYGVKD. V dropped 4 bases and J dropped 5; count of bases not matched to a gene: 1. CDR3 size: 12 residues. CDR3 DNA sequence: TGTGCCATCAGTGCAGGGGGCAACGAGCAGTACTTC. Protein product: CAISAGGNEQYF.

The rearrangement links TRBV6-6 to TRBJ2-3, with D unresolved. V was cut by 4 bases and J by 5 bases, with 7 bases left in between. The CDR3 contains 12 residues. Germline CDR1 reads MNHNY; CDR2 reads SVGAGI (reference sequence). CDR3 loop: CASSWTQDTQYF. DNA of the CDR3: TGTGCCAGCAGTTGGACCCAAGATACGCAGTATTTT.

Comment on this clonotype: An end of the junction differs from the germline gene, which may be a read error. The chain links TRBV12-3 or TRBV12-4 to TRBJ2-7, with a weak D call TRBD2 (5 bases). The CDR3 is 13 amino acids. The CDR3 DNA reads TGTGCCAGCAGTTCCGAGGGCTCCTACGAGCGGTACTTC. Its protein is CASSSEGSYERYF.

This clonotype was seen many times. This chain links TRBV2 with TRBJ2-2; D unresolved. There are 13 residues in the CDR3. V was cut by 4 bases and J by 1 base, with 4 bases left in between. Germline V lookup: CDR1 SNHLY, CDR2 FYNNEI. CDR3: CASSAENTGELFF. DNA of the CDR3: TGTGCCAGCAGTGCCGAGAACACCGGGGAGCTGTTTTTT.

Ten or more counts support this clonotype. J is TRBJ1-5 and V is TRBV5-1, with D maybe TRBD1 (6 bases). CDR1 is SGHRS and CDR2 is YFSETQ in the germline V gene. Trimming took 4 bases from V and 8 from J, leaving 13 bases between them. CDR3 length: 13 amino acids. The chain's CDR3 is CASSPTTGKPQHF. The CDR3 DNA sequence: TGCGCCAGCAGCCCCACTACAGGGAAGCCCCAGCATTTT.

This clonotype was seen ten or more times. J is TRBJ2-1 and V is TRBV4-3, with D possibly being TRBD2 (7 bases). Germline assignment: CDR1 LGHNA and CDR2 YSLEER. V dropped 0 bases and J dropped 9 bases, with 18 bases sitting between them. This CDR3 has 16 amino acids. This CDR3 reads CASSQDRGGFMGEQFF. In DNA form, the CDR3 reads TGCGCCAGCAGCCAAGATCGCGGGGGCTTCATGGGTGAGCAGTTCTTC.

The V and J genes are TRBV5-1 and TRBJ1-1, with D unresolved. V lost 0 bases, J lost 2 bases, and 11 bases lay in between. Germline CDR1 reads SGHRS; CDR2 reads YFSETQ. This CDR3 has 15 amino acids. The CDR3 coding sequence is TGCGCCAGCAGCTTGGGCCACCGCATAAACACTGAAGCTTTCTTT. Protein product: CASSLGHRINTEAFF.

The chain has TRBV20-1 and TRBJ2-3; D may be TRBD1 (6 bases). CDR3 size: 13 residues. Germline V gene lookup returns CDR1 DFQATT and CDR2 SNEGSKA (reference sequence). V lost 8 bases and J 2 bases, leaving 14 bases between the germline ends. Written as DNA, the CDR3 is TGCAGTCCAAACGACAGGTACACAGATACGCAGTATTTT. This codes for CSPNDRYTDTQYF.